A single sample gave rise to the 14 T cell receptor beta chains below, sequenced in a study of cytomegalovirus exposure and HLA in healthy donors. The protocol was immunoSEQ multiplex PCR, while the TCRdb copy is restricted to in-frame clones and leaves out a portion. The repertoire holds some 140,000 clones, with roughly 90% as singletons. The sample was PBMCs. These receptors all come from a man in his late teens or twenties in good health and CMV-seronegative.

The V and J genes are TRBV6-4 and TRBJ2-7; D may be TRBD2 (7 bases). CDR3 length: 15 amino acids. In germline, CDR1 is MRHNA, CDR2 SNTAGT. Trimming left V 8 bases short and J 1 base short, with 18 bases between. CDR3 in DNA: TGTGCCAGCTTTCCCGCGGGGGCCCCTTCCTACGAGCAGTACTTC. Translation: CASFPAGAPSYEQYF.

The CDR3 bases are TGTGCCAGCAGCTTAATTCCATCCGGGACATCGAGCGACGAGCAGTACTTC. Its translation is CASSLIPSGTSSDEQYF. This chain joins TRBV7-8 and TRBJ2-7; D might be TRBD1 (6 bases). V was cut by 2 bases and J by 5 bases, with 22 bases left in between. Germline V gene lookup returns CDR1 SGHVS and CDR2 FQNEAQ. This CDR3 region has 17 residues.

This clone was observed a single time. The chain recombines TRBV29-1 with TRBJ2-3; 8 nucleotides match TRBD1. V shed 6 bases and J 1 base; nucleotides not matched to a gene: 3. Germline V lookup: CDR1 SQVTM, CDR2 ANQGSEA. CDR3 length: 13 amino acids. The CDR3 sequence is CSVETGGTDTQYF. CDR3 coding DNA: TGCAGCGTGGAGACAGGGGGCACAGATACGCAGTATTTT.

The CDR3 spells CASTSGGRLNTGELFF. Written as DNA, the CDR3 is TGCGCCAGCACCTCTGGGGGCAGGCTGAACACCGGGGAGCTGTTTTTT. The chain has TRBV5-1 and TRBJ2-2; D possibly corresponds to TRBD1 (6 bases). This CDR3 has 16 amino acids. Trimming pared 6 bases from V and 1 base from J, leaving 16 bases between. Per the germline V gene, CDR1 is SGHRS and CDR2 is YFSETQ. Combining the CDR3 with reference TRBV5-1 and TRBJ2-2 gives the whole variable domain KAGVTQTPRYLIKTRGQQVTLSCSPISGHRSVSWYQQTPGQGLQFLFEYFSETQRNKGNFPGRFSGRQFSNSRSEMNVSTLELGDSALYLCASTSGGRLNTGELFFGEGSRLTVL.

The chain is built from TRBV7-2 and TRBJ1-2, with 8 positions matching TRBD1. V lost 5 bases, J lost 4 bases, and 9 bases stayed unmatched. The CDR3 length is 15 residues. CDR1 and CDR2 from the germline V gene are SGHTA and FQGNSA. CDR3 amino acids: CASSASGTGVYGYTF. The CDR3 DNA sequence: TGTGCCAGCAGCGCAAGCGGGACAGGCGTCTATGGCTACACCTTC. Together with reference TRBV7-2 and TRBJ1-2, the CDR3 gives the full variable domain: GAGVSQSPSNKVTEKGKDVELRCDPISGHTALYWYRQSLGQGLEFLIYFQGNSAPDKSGLPSDRFSAERTGGSVSTLTIQRTQQEDSAVYLCASSASGTGVYGYTFGSGTRLTVV.

The chain carries TRBV15 and TRBJ2-1, with 7 bases identical to TRBD1. The CDR3 has 16 amino acids. V lost 0 bases, J lost 4 bases, and 6 bases stayed unmatched. In germline, CDR1 is LNHNV, CDR2 YYDKDF (reference sequence). Here the CDR3 reads CATSRDPPGQYNEQFF. In nucleotides, the CDR3 is TGTGCCACCAGCAGAGACCCTCCGGGACAGTACAATGAGCAGTTCTTC.

The chain recombines TRBV5-5 with TRBJ2-1; a weak D match, TRBD1 (7 bases). Looked up from germline, CDR1 is SGHKS and CDR2 is YYEKEE (reference sequence). The CDR3 totals 14 residues. Trimming shortened V by 2 bases and J by 7 bases, and 13 bases separated the two germline ends. CDR3 residues: CASSFRGELNEQFF. The CDR3 region has the DNA TGTGCCAGCAGCTTCAGGGGGGAGTTGAATGAGCAGTTCTTC. The entire variable domain, with the rest obtained from reference TRBV5-5 and TRBJ2-1, is as follows: DAGVTQSPTHLIKTRGQQVTLRCSPISGHKSVSWYQQVLGQGPQFIFQYYEKEERGRGNFPDRFSARQFPNYSSELNVNALLLGDSALYLCASSFRGELNEQFFGPGTRLTVL.

V and J are TRBV30 and TRBJ2-7; D not certain. This CDR3 has 13 residues. V was pared by 0 bases and J by 5 bases, with 11 bases between. The germline V gene encodes CDR1 GTSNPN and CDR2 SVGIG (reference sequence). CDR3 residues: CAWSVMVNNEQYF. DNA for the CDR3: TGTGCCTGGAGTGTAATGGTCAACAACGAGCAGTACTTC.

The chain is built from TRBV30 and TRBJ1-5; D is possibly TRBD1 (6 bases). This CDR3 is 14 amino acids long. Between the trimmed V and J ends, which lost 2 bases and 4 bases, there was a span of 12 bases. Germline CDR1 and CDR2: GTSNPN and SVGIG (reference sequence). DNA for the CDR3: TGTGCCTGGAGTAGAGGGGGTCCTAATCAGCCCCAGCATTTT. Translated, it gives CAWSRGGPNQPQHF. Complete variable domain (other parts from reference TRBV30 and TRBJ1-5): SQTIHQWPATLVQPVGSPLSLECTVEGTSNPNLYWYRQAAGRGLQLLFYSVGIGQISSEVPQNLSASRPQDRQFILSSKKLLLSDSGFYLCAWSRGGPNQPQHFGDGTRLSIL.

The rearrangement links TRBV4-1 to TRBJ2-1; TRBD2 matches 10 bases. With 4 bases clipped from V and 6 bases from J, the junction kept 12 bases outside the gene matches. The germline V gene encodes CDR1 MGHRA and CDR2 YSYEKL. The CDR3 consists of 17 residues. The CDR3 bases are TGCGCCAGCAGCCCCACCCCCGCTAGCGGGAGAGCCAATGAGCAGTTCTTC. This sequence encodes CASSPTPASGRANEQFF.

V usage is TRBV6-1 and J usage is TRBJ2-7, with TRBD2 matching over 12 bases. This CDR3 has 14 amino acids. Germline-derived CDR1 and CDR2 are MNHNS and SASEGT. V was clipped by 4 bases and J by 4 bases; unmatched bases: 2. CDR3 sequence: CASSATSGGYEQYF. CDR3 in DNA: TGTGCCAGCAGTGCGACTAGCGGGGGTTACGAGCAGTACTTC.

The V and J genes are TRBV4-1 and TRBJ2-7; 9 positions agree with TRBD1. CDR1 MGHRA and CDR2 YSYEKL come from the germline V gene. Trimming cost V 4 bases and J 2 bases; bases outside gene matches: 6. The CDR3 contains 15 residues. The CDR3 loop is CASSRGQGPTYEQYF. CDR3 DNA sequence: TGCGCCAGCAGCCGAGGACAGGGGCCGACCTACGAGCAGTACTTC.

The chain uses TRBV27 and TRBJ1-1, with a weak D call TRBD1 (5 bases). Between the trimmed V and J ends, which lost 6 bases and 0 bases, there was a span of 11 bases. This CDR3 region has 14 residues. Germline assignment: CDR1 MNHEY and CDR2 SMNVEV (reference sequence). CDR3 DNA sequence: TGTGCCAGCAGCGTGGGACTAATGAACACTGAAGCTTTCTTT. Residues: CASSVGLMNTEAFF.

The CDR3 loop is CASRAGGNTGELFF. CDR3 nucleotide sequence: TGTGCCAGCAGGGCCGGGGGTAACACCGGGGAGCTGTTTTTT. The chain has TRBV27 and TRBJ2-2; TRBD2 might be the D (6 bases). Trimming cost V 6 bases and J 2 bases, with 10 bases left between them. Germline assignment: CDR1 MNHEY and CDR2 SMNVEV (reference sequence). This CDR3 comprises 14 residues.